This passage covers 17 T cell receptor beta chains from one sample sequenced in a study of T cells in Graves' hyperthyroidism and ophthalmopathy. Researchers amplified the TCR beta CDR3 regions from RNA transcripts. The TCR CDR3 was amplified in a first-round RT-PCR using the HTBI primer set. TCRdb re-called the multiplex PCR reads with MiXCR, one entry per CDR3 protein. Of some 720,000 distinct CDR3 sequences in the sample, over 15% are singletons; the top ten hold over 7.5%. The sample consisted of blood. These receptors all stem from a man younger than 35 with Graves' hyperthyroidism.

This clonotype has at least ten counts. The chain couples TRBV7-9 to TRBJ2-7; TRBD1 aligns across 7 bases. Unmatched junction bases numbered 2, after V lost 2 bases and J lost 1 base. Germline CDR1 reads SEHNR; CDR2 reads FQNEAQ (reference sequence). The CDR3 is 14 amino acids. CDR3 nucleotides: TGTGCCAGCAGCTTACCGGGACAGTCCTACGAGCAGTACTTC. Translated: CASSLPGQSYEQYF.

This clonotype was seen ten or more times. This chain joins TRBV20-1 and TRBJ2-5; 9 nucleotides line up with TRBD1. V was pared by 5 bases and J by 1 base, with 5 bases of the junction left unmatched. CDR1 and CDR2 from the germline V gene are DFQATT and SNEGSKA (reference sequence). The CDR3 is 14 residues long. This chain's CDR3 is CSARPGQGQETQYF. CDR3 coding DNA: TGCAGTGCTCGGCCGGGACAGGGCCAAGAGACCCAGTACTTC.

The CDR3 loop reads CASSLAWDEGRGYTF. Written as DNA, the CDR3 is TGTGCCAGCAGCTTAGCGTGGGACGAAGGACGGGGCTACACCTTC. The chain recombines TRBV7-9 with TRBJ1-2, with D perhaps matching TRBD1 (5 bases). The germline V gene encodes CDR1 SEHNR and CDR2 FQNEAQ (reference sequence). V was trimmed by 0 bases and J by 8 bases, leaving 16 bases between them. This CDR3 region has 15 residues.

This chain uses TRBV9 with TRBJ2-1; TRBD2 agrees at 8 bases. This CDR3 is 15 amino acids long. V dropped 2 bases and J dropped 5; count of bases not matched to a gene: 6. CDR1 SGDLS and CDR2 YYNGEE come from the germline V gene. DNA for the CDR3: TGTGCCAGCAGCGTGGGACTAGGTCCAAACAATGAGCAGTTCTTC. This codes for CASSVGLGPNNEQFF. The full variable domain, completed using reference TRBV9 and TRBJ2-1, is DSGVTQTPKHLITATGQRVTLRCSPRSGDLSVYWYQQSLDQGLQFLIQYYNGEERAKGNILERFSAQQFPDLHSELNLSSLELGDSALYFCASSVGLGPNNEQFFGPGTRLTVL.

This clonotype has a handful of counts. V is TRBV24-1 and J is TRBJ2-2; D unclear. Between the trimmed V and J ends, which lost 5 bases and 1 base, there was a span of 7 bases. This CDR3 is 14 amino acids long. Per the germline V gene, CDR1 is KGHDR and CDR2 is SFDVKD. CDR3: CATSGSQNTGELFF. CDR3 DNA sequence: TGTGCCACCAGTGGAAGCCAGAACACCGGGGAGCTGTTTTTT.

The J gene is TRBJ2-4, the V gene TRBV4-3; the D gene is possibly TRBD2 (6 bases). The CDR3 has 17 amino acids. In germline, CDR1 is LGHNA, CDR2 YSLEER. Trimming cost V 1 base and J 0 bases, with 13 bases left between them. The CDR3 sequence is CASSQGGVRLAKNIQYF. CDR3 in DNA: TGCGCCAGCAGCCAAGGGGGGGTCCGCCTAGCCAAAAACATTCAGTACTTC.

In its sample, this clonotype was seen many times. The chain recombines TRBV11-2 with TRBJ2-3; TRBD2 matches at 8 bases. Germline assignment: CDR1 SGHAT and CDR2 FQNNGV. V was clipped by 2 bases and J by 5 bases; unmatched bases: 3. The CDR3 sequence is 14 residues long. The CDR3 reads CASSLIRGGDTQYF. The CDR3 DNA reads TGTGCCAGCAGCTTAATCCGGGGGGGAGATACGCAGTATTTT.

In its sample, this clonotype was seen many times. The V gene is TRBV27, the J gene TRBJ1-1, with D uncertain. CDR1 MNHEY and CDR2 SMNVEV come from the germline V gene (reference sequence). This CDR3 has 14 amino acids. Trimming pared 2 bases from V and 3 bases from J, leaving 10 bases between. This CDR3 reads CASSLLGRDTEAFF. The CDR3 coding sequence is TGTGCCAGCAGTTTACTAGGGAGGGACACTGAAGCTTTCTTT.

This clonotype has a count of ten or more. V is TRBV30 and J is TRBJ1-1, with D unclear. CDR1 and CDR2 (germline): GTSNPN, SVGIG (reference sequence). CDR3 length: 12 amino acids. V lost 0 bases and J 4 bases, leaving 6 bases between the germline ends. CDR3 residues: CAWSVGGTEAFF. Written as DNA, the CDR3 is TGTGCCTGGAGTGTGGGCGGCACTGAAGCTTTCTTT.

This clonotype was counted ten times or more. V gene TRBV7-7 combines with J gene TRBJ2-5, with D possibly being TRBD2 (6 bases). The CDR3 loop spans 16 amino acids. Trimming took off 4 bases at V and 2 bases at J, with 17 bases between the two ends. Germline values: CDR1 SSHAT, CDR2 FNYEAQ (reference sequence). CDR3 loop: CASSSLLAGTQETQYF. The CDR3, as DNA: TGTGCCAGCAGCTCCCTGTTGGCTGGGACTCAAGAGACCCAGTACTTC.

J is TRBJ2-1 and V is TRBV29-1; 11 nucleotides agree with TRBD2. Trimming removed 2 bases from V and 5 bases from J; junction bases left unmatched: 8. The CDR3 spans 16 residues. The germline V gene has CDR1 SQVTM and CDR2 ANQGSEA. The CDR3 DNA reads as TGCAGCGTTGAATCTGTTAGCGGGAGGGTGGACAATGAGCAGTTCTTC. Encoded protein: CSVESVSGRVDNEQFF.

This clonotype was picked up many times. V usage is TRBV28 and J usage is TRBJ1-3; TRBD1 is a possible D gene (5 bases). Germline V gives CDR1 MDHEN, CDR2 SYDVKM. Trimming left V 2 bases short and J 2 bases short, with 7 bases between. The CDR3 loop spans 14 amino acids. CDR3 DNA sequence: TGTGCCAGCAGTTTAGCAGGGCCTGGAAACACCATATATTTT. Translated: CASSLAGPGNTIYF.

This clonotype was observed at least ten times. V and J are TRBV28 and TRBJ2-5; TRBD2 agrees at 16 bases. This CDR3 comprises 20 residues. The V segment lost 4 bases and the J segment 10 bases; nucleotides outside the gene matches: 21. Germline CDR1 reads MDHEN; CDR2 reads SYDVKM. This CDR3 reads CASSSPTVGLAGGMGLGQYF. DNA of the CDR3: TGTGCCAGCAGTTCCCCAACGGTGGGACTAGCGGGAGGGATGGGTCTCGGCCAGTACTTC.

There are many counts of this clonotype. CDR3 in amino acids: CASSRTSVLDAGYTF. CDR3 DNA sequence: TGTGCCAGCAGTCGAACTTCGGTACTGGATGCTGGCTACACCTTC. V gene TRBV2 combines with J gene TRBJ1-2; D gene uncertain. The V gene lost 5 bases and the J gene lost 7 bases, with 20 bases spanning the gap. The CDR3 loop spans 15 amino acids. Per germline, CDR1 SNHLY and CDR2 FYNNEI.

This clonotype was counted a few times. This chain links TRBV7-2 with TRBJ2-7; D uncertain. The V end was cut by 3 bases, the J end by 2 bases, with 11 bases between. This CDR3 is built from 14 residues. Germline values: CDR1 SGHTA, CDR2 FQGNSA. The CDR3 DNA reads as TGTGCCAGCAGCTTTCCGACACGGCCCTACGAGCAGTACTTC. Amino acid sequence: CASSFPTRPYEQYF.

This rearrangement joins TRBV2 to TRBJ1-4; TRBD1 might be the D (5 bases). Germline V gene lookup returns CDR1 SNHLY and CDR2 FYNNEI. Trimming pared 7 bases from V and 6 bases from J, leaving 15 bases between. The CDR3 spans 14 residues. The CDR3 DNA is TGTGCCAGCAAATCACGATCGGGGGATGAAAAACTGTTTTTT. Amino acids: CASKSRSGDEKLFF.

This clonotype was observed a handful of times. The rearrangement links TRBV30 to TRBJ2-2; 15 bases agree with TRBD2. Germline trimming cut 1 base from V and 5 bases from J; bases unmatched to any gene: 2. Germline CDR1 GTSNPN, CDR2 SVGIG (reference sequence). The CDR3 spans 16 residues. For the CDR3, the DNA is TGTGCCTGGAGTGGTGGGACTAGCGGGAGGACCGGGGAGCTGTTTTTT. It codes for CAWSGGTSGRTGELFF.